This T cell receptor beta chain was observed in a study of T cell responses to AZD1222 COVID-19 vaccine. Study results and caveats: At baseline, just a handful of AZD1222 recipients tested seropositive. There were mostly white British donors and more females than males, and clonal diversity was possibly underestimated.

The germline V gene encodes CDR1 SNHLY and CDR2 FYNNEI. The trim removed 7 bases at V and 4 bases at J, leaving 9 bases unmatched. This CDR3 has 14 amino acids. As for this clone: Its specificity is not known.

Sequencing used immunoSEQ multiplex PCR; TCRdb keeps in-frame clones, though not all of them. The top ten hold roughly 5.6% of the sample, which has about 96,000 clones, roughly 89% seen once. The TCR sequence derives from an adult in good health. The rearrangement joins TRBV2 to TRBJ2-5; 7 bases agree with TRBD1. The specimen was peripheral blood, collected on day 0 of MenACWY control vaccination. For the CDR3, the DNA is TGTGCCAGCATTGCAGACAGGGTTGGAGAGACCCAGTACTTC. Translating gives CASIADRVGETQYF.